The 31 T cell receptor beta chains listed next were all sequenced from one sample in a study of sequential checkpoint blockade in melanoma (dated by TCRdb to about 2019). The protocol used for the library was the immunoSEQ multiplex PCR assay. TCRdb's version of the immuneACCESS table is confined to in-frame rearrangements and falls short of the full clone set. An unresolved V gene accounts for under half of the shortfall where checked; the remainder is of unknown origin. Here the sample has thousands of clones; more than 45% occur a single time. The ten largest clones represent around 38% of the sample. In light of the paper, this sample's treatment or condition label describes: randomized to nivolumab then ipilimumab (arm A) or the reverse (arm B). Here the sequenced sample was CD8+ T cells sorted from blood (inferred from file names), taken from a patient given nivolumab and ipilimumab in sequence. The origin of the receptors is a human donor with melanoma.

The rearrangement uses TRBV28 and TRBJ1-5; D is unresolved. V was shortened by 9 bases and J by 0 bases, with 15 bases between the two germline ends. The germline gives CDR1 MDHEN, CDR2 SYDVKM. There are 15 residues in the CDR3. The CDR3 region has the DNA TGTGCCAGTTCGGTAGAATTTTATAGCAATCAGCCCCAGCATTTT. It codes for CASSVEFYSNQPQHF.

The CDR3 DNA sequence: TGTGCCAGCAGTTTATTGGAGAATAGCAATCAGCCCCAGCATTTT. Translating it yields CASSLLENSNQPQHF. V gene TRBV28 combines with J gene TRBJ1-5; no clear D. The length of the CDR3 is 15 residues. V was cut by 1 base and J by 0 bases, with 7 bases left in between. CDR1 and CDR2 from the germline V gene are MDHEN and SYDVKM.

This clone appeared a few times. The chain has TRBV4-3 and TRBJ2-7, with 10 bases that match TRBD1. The CDR3 contains 16 residues. V lost 5 bases, J lost 1 base, and 8 bases stayed unmatched. The germline V gene encodes CDR1 LGHNA and CDR2 YSLEER. The CDR3 bases are TGCGCCAGCAGCTACTCCGGGACAGGGGAATCCTACGAGCAGTACTTC. Translated: CASSYSGTGESYEQYF.

Worth noting for this clone: An end of the junction differs from the germline gene, which may be a read error. The chain uses TRBV15 and TRBJ2-7; 10 bases match TRBD2. CDR1 and CDR2 from the germline V gene are LNHNV and YYDKDF (reference sequence). This CDR3 region has 13 residues. CDR3 amino acids: CVTSSLAGDEQYF. CDR3 nucleotides: TGTGTCACCAGCAGCCTAGCGGGGGATGAGCAGTACTTC.

This clone was seen a handful of times. The V and J genes are TRBV6-5 and TRBJ2-7; TRBD1 agrees at 9 bases. The CDR3 has 14 residues. Germline V gene data show CDR1 as MNHEY and CDR2 as SVGAGI. Trimming took 6 bases from V and 3 from J; bases not matched to a gene: 6. DNA of the CDR3: TGTGCCAGCAGACTACCGGGACAGGGCTACGAGCAGTACTTC. This translates into CASRLPGQGYEQYF.

The CDR3 is CASSVARAGSGPLHF. CDR3 bases: TGTGCCAGCAGCGTAGCCAGGGCAGGGTCTGGACCCCTCCACTTT. This sequence joins TRBV9 and TRBJ1-6, with D maybe TRBD1 (5 bases). V dropped 0 bases and J dropped 12 bases, with 16 bases sitting between them. Germline CDR1 SGDLS, CDR2 YYNGEE. The CDR3 is 15 amino acids.

This clone was counted only a few times. Written as DNA, the CDR3 is TGTGCCAGCAGCTTGGAGGCTAGGAACACTGAAGCTTTCTTT. This sequence encodes CASSLEARNTEAFF. The chain carries TRBV5-4 and TRBJ1-1; D unresolved. The V gene's germline CDR1 is SGHNT and CDR2 YYREEE (reference sequence). The V gene lost 0 bases and the J gene lost 1 base, with 7 bases spanning the gap. CDR3 length: 14 residues.

This clone was counted a few times. The chain is built from TRBV28 and TRBJ2-7, with 8 positions matching TRBD1. CDR3 length: 13 residues. The trim removed 6 bases at V and 3 bases at J, leaving 4 bases unmatched. Germline V gene lookup returns CDR1 MDHEN and CDR2 SYDVKM. CDR3 loop: CASSPGQDYEQYF. CDR3 sequence (DNA): TGTGCCAGCAGCCCGGGACAGGACTACGAGCAGTACTTC.

A single count supports this clone. The DNA for the CDR3 is TGTGCCAGCAGCCATGGCGGCAGTCTCTTGGAGACCCAGTACTTC. Its translation: CASSHGGSLLETQYF. The V and J genes are TRBV7-3 and TRBJ2-5; D gene unclear. CDR1 and CDR2 from the germline V gene are SGHTA and FQGTGA. Trimming left V 5 bases short and J 5 bases short, with 18 bases between. The length of the CDR3 is 15 residues.

CDR3 protein: CASSLTLLAGGPNSYNEQFF. The CDR3 coding sequence is TGTGCCAGCAGCTTAACGTTGTTAGCGGGAGGGCCTAATAGCTACAATGAGCAGTTCTTC. This chain joins TRBV7-3 and TRBJ2-1; 11 nucleotides agree with TRBD2. V dropped 0 bases and J dropped 3; count of bases not matched to a gene: 13. CDR1 and CDR2 from the germline V gene are SGHTA and FQGTGA. The CDR3 runs 20 residues.

By sample share, this clone is medium-sized. The sample carries other DNA sequences with the same CDR3. V usage is TRBV7-2 and J usage is TRBJ1-5; no clear D. This CDR3 has 15 amino acids. The germline V gene encodes CDR1 SGHTA and CDR2 FQGNSA. V lost 5 bases and J lost 0, with 11 bases in between. CDR3 loop: CASSRDYYSNQPQHF. The CDR3 DNA reads as TGTGCCAGCAGCCGGGATTATTATAGCAATCAGCCCCAGCATTTT.

J is TRBJ2-7 and V is TRBV4-3, with 11 bases matching TRBD1. V dropped 3 bases and J dropped 4; count of bases not matched to a gene: 5. Germline V gene data show CDR1 as LGHNA and CDR2 as YSLEER. The CDR3 spans 15 residues. CDR3 nucleotides: TGCGCCAGCAGCCATTCCGGGACAGGGGGGTACGAGCAGTACTTC. The encoded protein is CASSHSGTGGYEQYF.

V usage is TRBV4-1 and J usage is TRBJ1-1; no clear D gene. The V end lost 4 bases, the J end lost 1 base, and 10 bases lay between the germline ends. CDR1 and CDR2 (germline): MGHRA, YSYEKL. The CDR3 runs 14 residues. CDR3 amino acids: CASSRDLGNTEAFF. Written as DNA, the CDR3 is TGCGCCAGCAGCCGCGACCTAGGGAACACTGAAGCTTTCTTT.

The V and J genes are TRBV19 and TRBJ2-7, with 7 bases lining up with TRBD1. The CDR3 has 14 residues. V was clipped by 6 bases and J by 3 bases; unmatched bases: 8. Germline CDR1 LNHDA, CDR2 SQIVND (reference sequence). CDR3 in DNA: TGTGCCAGTAGCACTACAGGGGCCCTCTACGAGCAGTACTTC. It yields the protein CASSTTGALYEQYF.

The rearrangement uses TRBV5-4 and TRBJ2-7; no firm D call. The V and J ends lost 4 bases and 0 bases respectively, with 17 bases between them. From germline, CDR1 is SGHNT and CDR2 YYREEE (reference sequence). The length of the CDR3 is 16 residues. The CDR3 here is CASSQEAALGSYEQYF. The CDR3 DNA reads as TGTGCCAGCAGCCAAGAGGCAGCGCTAGGCTCCTACGAGCAGTACTTC.

This clone was seen only once. The gene calls are TRBV5-1 and TRBJ2-7, with D uncertain. CDR3 length: 14 amino acids. Per the germline V gene, CDR1 is SGHRS and CDR2 is YFSETQ. The V end was cut by 4 bases, the J end by 2 bases, with 13 bases between. CDR3 region: CASSPGRFPYEQYF. The DNA for the CDR3 is TGCGCCAGCAGCCCCGGCAGGTTTCCCTACGAGCAGTACTTC. The complete variable domain, with remaining parts taken from reference TRBV5-1 and TRBJ2-7, reads KAGVTQTPRYLIKTRGQQVTLSCSPISGHRSVSWYQQTPGQGLQFLFEYFSETQRNKGNFPGRFSGRQFSNSRSEMNVSTLELGDSALYLCASSPGRFPYEQYFGPGTRLTVT.

The CDR3 loop reads CASSFSGTGFYGANVLTF. The CDR3 DNA is TGTGCCAGCAGTTTCAGCGGGACAGGGTTTTATGGGGCCAACGTCCTGACTTTC. This sequence joins TRBV28 and TRBJ2-6, with 9 bases that match TRBD1. Germline CDR1 is MDHEN and CDR2 is SYDVKM. The CDR3 length is 18 residues. V lost 3 bases to trimming and J lost 3 bases; unmatched junction nucleotides: 9.

The rearrangement uses TRBV6-5 and TRBJ2-7, with D possibly being TRBD1 (5 bases). Germline assignment: CDR1 MNHEY and CDR2 SVGAGI. The CDR3 has 14 residues. Trimming shortened V by 0 bases and J by 5 bases, and 11 bases separated the two germline ends. CDR3 sequence (DNA): TGTGCCAGCAGTTACTCGGGTGCAGGGAACGAGCAGTACTTC. As protein: CASSYSGAGNEQYF.

This clone was found once. This chain uses TRBV4-1 with TRBJ1-4; tentatively, D is TRBD1 (6 bases). This CDR3 has 16 residues. Germline loops: CDR1 MGHRA, CDR2 YSYEKL. V lost 3 bases, J lost 0 bases, and 11 bases lay in between. CDR3 DNA sequence: TGCGCCAGCAGCCAGGACAGACTGTCAACTAATGAAAAACTGTTTTTT. Amino acid sequence: CASSQDRLSTNEKLFF.

The J gene is TRBJ2-7, the V gene TRBV27; no clear D. The CDR3 length is 15 residues. Germline assignment: CDR1 MNHEY and CDR2 SMNVEV (reference sequence). Trimming pared 6 bases from V and 7 bases from J, leaving 22 bases between. CDR3 region: CASRDTGSISEEQYF. In DNA, the CDR3 is TGTGCCAGCAGGGATACCGGGTCAATCTCGGAGGAGCAGTACTTC.

This chain connects TRBV20-1 to TRBJ2-7, with D perhaps TRBD1 (6 bases). Germline-derived CDR1 and CDR2 are DFQATT and SNEGSKA (reference sequence). V was pared by 5 bases and J by 7 bases, with 9 bases between. The CDR3 contains 10 residues. CDR3 coding DNA: TGCAGTGCTGGGACAAAAGAGCAGTACTTC. Encoded protein: CSAGTKEQYF.

This chain uses TRBV27 with TRBJ1-6; D is unresolved. The length of the CDR3 is 15 residues. Trimming took 1 base from V and 10 from J, leaving 14 bases between them. Germline assignment: CDR1 MNHEY and CDR2 SMNVEV (reference sequence). CDR3 sequence: CASSLYLEGLSPLHF. CDR3 nucleotide sequence: TGTGCCAGCAGTTTATACCTAGAGGGTCTGTCACCCCTCCACTTT.

A remark on this clone: A junction boundary mismatches the germline segment, possibly from a read error. CDR3 DNA: TGTGCCAGCAGCGCATGGTTTCTGAATGAAAAACTGTCTTTT. This encodes CASSAWFLNEKLSF. This chain joins TRBV2 and TRBJ1-4; D is uncertain. The CDR3 runs 14 residues. Per the germline V gene, CDR1 is SNHLY and CDR2 is FYNNEI.

This clone came up a few times. V is TRBV7-6 and J is TRBJ2-1; 13 positions match TRBD2. Germline CDR1 and CDR2: SGHVS and FNYEAQ. The CDR3 length is 15 residues. The J segment lost 6 bases and the V segment lost 1 base, leaving 0 bases of the junction unmatched. DNA of the CDR3: TGTGCCAGCAGCTTAGGGACTAGCGGGGGCAATGAGCAGTTCTTC. Amino acid sequence: CASSLGTSGGNEQFF.

The V call is TRBV29-1, the J call TRBJ2-7, with D maybe TRBD1 (6 bases). The germline V gene encodes CDR1 SQVTM and CDR2 ANQGSEA. Trimming took off 7 bases at V and 6 bases at J, with 13 bases between the two ends. The CDR3 totals 11 residues. CDR3 sequence reads: CSARRGGEQYF. The CDR3 nucleotides are TGCAGCGCCCGCAGGGGTGGCGAGCAGTACTTC.

This clone has just a few counts. The genes are TRBV9 and TRBJ1-2, with TRBD1 matching 9 bases. Per the germline V gene, CDR1 is SGDLS and CDR2 is YYNGEE. This CDR3 comprises 14 residues. V was pared by 4 bases and J by 7 bases, with 8 bases of the junction left unmatched. CDR3 sequence reads: CASSTTGGASGYTF. CDR3 DNA: TGTGCCAGCAGCACAACAGGGGGCGCATCTGGCTACACCTTC.

The genes are TRBV28 and TRBJ2-7; unclear D gene. Germline V lookup: CDR1 MDHEN, CDR2 SYDVKM. The CDR3 runs 11 residues. Deletions cut 7 bases from V and 2 bases from J, with 6 bases between. CDR3 DNA: TGTGCCAGCACCACAACCTACGAGCAGTACTTC. Translated, it gives CASTTTYEQYF.

The chain uses TRBV19 and TRBJ2-7; 12 nucleotides line up with TRBD1. Trimming cost V 9 bases and J 7 bases; bases outside gene matches: 7. The CDR3 has 13 amino acids. Germline V gives CDR1 LNHDA, CDR2 SQIVND (reference sequence). The CDR3 bases are TGTGCCAGCCAGGGACAGGGGGCGAGGGAGCAGTACTTC. Residues: CASQGQGAREQYF.

This clone showed up just a few times. This chain connects TRBV28 to TRBJ2-7; 9 bases are a match to TRBD1. The CDR3 covers 15 residues. Trimming at V came to 6 bases and at J to 4 bases, leaving 10 bases not matched to a gene. Germline CDR1 reads MDHEN; CDR2 reads SYDVKM. CDR3 nucleotides: TGTGCCAGCAGCGGGACAGGGAGTTACTCGTACGAGCAGTACTTC. Protein: CASSGTGSYSYEQYF.

The chain is built from TRBV19 and TRBJ2-7, with D possibly being TRBD2 (5 bases). Germline CDR1 reads LNHDA; CDR2 reads SQIVND (reference sequence). The CDR3 extends over 14 amino acids. V lost 5 bases and J lost 3, with 14 bases in between. The chain's CDR3 is CASSHGEGFYEQYF. As DNA, the CDR3 is TGTGCCAGTAGTCACGGAGAGGGATTCTACGAGCAGTACTTC.

This clone has a single count. The chain recombines TRBV7-7 with TRBJ2-1; TRBD1 is a possible D gene (5 bases). Deletions cut 0 bases from V and 5 bases from J, with 8 bases between. The V gene's germline CDR1 is SSHAT and CDR2 FNYEAQ (reference sequence). The CDR3 is 14 amino acids. The DNA of the CDR3 is TGTGCCAGCAGCTTAGCGTTAGGGGACAATGAGCAGTTCTTC. Protein sequence: CASSLALGDNEQFF.